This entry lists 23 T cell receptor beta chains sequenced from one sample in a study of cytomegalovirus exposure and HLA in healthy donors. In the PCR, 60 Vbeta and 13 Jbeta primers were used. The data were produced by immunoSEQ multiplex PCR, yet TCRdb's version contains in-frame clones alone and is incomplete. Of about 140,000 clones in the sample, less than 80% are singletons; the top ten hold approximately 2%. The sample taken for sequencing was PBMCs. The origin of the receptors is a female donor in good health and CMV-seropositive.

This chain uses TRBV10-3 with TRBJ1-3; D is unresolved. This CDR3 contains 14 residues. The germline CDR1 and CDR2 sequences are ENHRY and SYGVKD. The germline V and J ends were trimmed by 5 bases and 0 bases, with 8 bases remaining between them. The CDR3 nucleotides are TGTGCCATCAGTACGTCGAGCTCTGGAAACACCATATATTTT. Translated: CAISTSSSGNTIYF.

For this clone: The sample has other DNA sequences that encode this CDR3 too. As DNA, the CDR3 is TGTGCCAGCAGCCCACAAGAGACCCAGTACTTC. This sequence encodes CASSPQETQYF. The chain has TRBV7-9 and TRBJ2-5; D remains unclear. The CDR3 has 11 amino acids. Germline V gene sequence: CDR1 SEHNR, CDR2 FQNEAQ (reference sequence). Trimming cost V 5 bases and J 2 bases, with 3 bases left between them.

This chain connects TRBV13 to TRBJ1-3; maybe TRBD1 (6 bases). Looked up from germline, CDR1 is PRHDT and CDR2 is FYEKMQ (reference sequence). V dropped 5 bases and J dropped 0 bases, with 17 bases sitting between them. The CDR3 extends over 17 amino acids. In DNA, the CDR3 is TGTGCCAGCAGCCGCTGGACAGCCGCTCCCTCTGGAAACACCATATATTTT. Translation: CASSRWTAAPSGNTIYF.

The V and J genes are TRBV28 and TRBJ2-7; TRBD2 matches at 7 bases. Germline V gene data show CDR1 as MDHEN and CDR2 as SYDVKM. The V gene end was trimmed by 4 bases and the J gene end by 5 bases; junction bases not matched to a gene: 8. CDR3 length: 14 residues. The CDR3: CASSSLGGRNEQYF. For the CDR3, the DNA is TGTGCCAGCAGTTCCCTGGGGGGGAGGAACGAGCAGTACTTC.

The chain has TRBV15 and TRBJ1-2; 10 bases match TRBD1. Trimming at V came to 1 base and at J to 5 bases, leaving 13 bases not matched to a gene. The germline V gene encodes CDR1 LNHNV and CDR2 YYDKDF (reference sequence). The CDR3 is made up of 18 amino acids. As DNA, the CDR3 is TGTGCCACCAGCAGAGGTAGTAGACGGGACAGGGGTGATTATGGCTACACCTTC. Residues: CATSRGSRRDRGDYGYTF. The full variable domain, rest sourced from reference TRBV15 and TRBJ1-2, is DAMVIQNPRYQVTQFGKPVTLSCSQTLNHNVMYWYQQKSSQAPKLLFHYYDKDFNNEADTPDNFQSRRPNTSFCFLDIRSPGLGDTAMYLCATSRGSRRDRGDYGYTFGSGTRLTVV.

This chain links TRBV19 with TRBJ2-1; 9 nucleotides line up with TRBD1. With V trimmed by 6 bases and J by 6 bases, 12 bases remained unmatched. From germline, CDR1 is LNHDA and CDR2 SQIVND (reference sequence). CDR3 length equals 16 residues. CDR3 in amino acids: CASRTGGGVKGNEQFF. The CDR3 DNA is TGTGCCAGTAGGACAGGGGGGGGTGTCAAGGGCAATGAGCAGTTCTTC.

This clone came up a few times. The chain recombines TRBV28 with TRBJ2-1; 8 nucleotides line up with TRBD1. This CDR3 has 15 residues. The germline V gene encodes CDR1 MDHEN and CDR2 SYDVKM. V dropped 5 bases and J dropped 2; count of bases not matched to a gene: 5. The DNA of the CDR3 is TGTGCCAGCAGTGGCCGGGACAGGACCTACAATGAGCAGTTCTTC. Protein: CASSGRDRTYNEQFF.

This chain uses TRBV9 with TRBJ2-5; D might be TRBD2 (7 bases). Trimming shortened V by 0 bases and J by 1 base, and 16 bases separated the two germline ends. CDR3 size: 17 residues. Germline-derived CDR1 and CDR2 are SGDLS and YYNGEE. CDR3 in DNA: TGTGCCAGCAGCGTAGCCGTGGGGGGGCCGGCCCAAGAGACCCAGTACTTC. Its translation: CASSVAVGGPAQETQYF.

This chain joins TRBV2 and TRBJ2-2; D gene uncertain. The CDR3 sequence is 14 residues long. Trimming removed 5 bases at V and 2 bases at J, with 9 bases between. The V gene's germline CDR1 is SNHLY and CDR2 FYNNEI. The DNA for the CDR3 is TGTGCCAGCAGTTCAACAGTCAACACCGGGGAGCTGTTTTTT. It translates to CASSSTVNTGELFF.

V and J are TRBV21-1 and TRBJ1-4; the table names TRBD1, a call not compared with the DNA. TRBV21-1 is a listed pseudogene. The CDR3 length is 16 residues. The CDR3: CASSKVTGATNEKLFF. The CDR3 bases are TGTGCCAGCAGCAAGGTGACAGGGGCAACTAATGAAAAACTGTTTTTT.

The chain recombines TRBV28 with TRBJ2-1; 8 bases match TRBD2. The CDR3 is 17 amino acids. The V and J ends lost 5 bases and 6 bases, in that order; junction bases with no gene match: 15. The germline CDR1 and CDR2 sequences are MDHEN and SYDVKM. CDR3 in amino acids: CASSPSRSAGASNEQFF. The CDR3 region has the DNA TGTGCCAGCAGTCCCTCCCGGTCAGCGGGAGCATCCAATGAGCAGTTCTTC.

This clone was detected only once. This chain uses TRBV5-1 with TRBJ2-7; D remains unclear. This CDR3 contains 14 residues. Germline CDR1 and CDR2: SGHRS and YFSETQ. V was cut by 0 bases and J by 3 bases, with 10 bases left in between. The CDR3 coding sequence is TGCGCCAGCAGCTTGGAGTGGAGAAACTACGAGCAGTACTTC. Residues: CASSLEWRNYEQYF.

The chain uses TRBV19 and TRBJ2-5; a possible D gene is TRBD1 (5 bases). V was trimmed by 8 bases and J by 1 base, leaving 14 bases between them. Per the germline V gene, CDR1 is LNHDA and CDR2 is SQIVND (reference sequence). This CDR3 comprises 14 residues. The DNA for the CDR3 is TGTGCCAGTCGGGCCCCAGGGCTCCAAGAGACCCAGTACTTC. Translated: CASRAPGLQETQYF.

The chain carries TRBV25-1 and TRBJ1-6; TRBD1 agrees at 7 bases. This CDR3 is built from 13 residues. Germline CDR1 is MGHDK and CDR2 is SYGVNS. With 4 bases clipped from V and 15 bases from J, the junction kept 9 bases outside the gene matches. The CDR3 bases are TGTGCCAGCAGTGCCGGACAGGTCCCTGACCTCCACTTT. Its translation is CASSAGQVPDLHF. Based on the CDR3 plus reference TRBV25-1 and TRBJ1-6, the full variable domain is EADIYQTPRYLVIGTGKKITLECSQTMGHDKMYWYQQDPGMELHLIHYSYGVNSTEKGDLSSESTVSRIRTEHFPLTLESARPSHTSQYLCASSAGQVPDLHFGNGTRLTVT.

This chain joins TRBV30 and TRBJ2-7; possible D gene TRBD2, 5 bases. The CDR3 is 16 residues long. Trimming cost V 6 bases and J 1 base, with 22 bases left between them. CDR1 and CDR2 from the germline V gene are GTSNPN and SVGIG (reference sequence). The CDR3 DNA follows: TGTGCCTGCAGCTGGGATTTAAGACTAAATTCCTACGAGCAGTACTTC. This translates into CACSWDLRLNSYEQYF.

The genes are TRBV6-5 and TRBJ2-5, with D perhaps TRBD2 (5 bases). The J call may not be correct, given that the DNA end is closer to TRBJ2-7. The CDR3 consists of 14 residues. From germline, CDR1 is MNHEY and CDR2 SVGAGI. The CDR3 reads CASSYSLVPFEQYF. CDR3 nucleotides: TGTGCCAGCAGTTATTCACTAGTGCCCTTCGAGCAGTACTTC.

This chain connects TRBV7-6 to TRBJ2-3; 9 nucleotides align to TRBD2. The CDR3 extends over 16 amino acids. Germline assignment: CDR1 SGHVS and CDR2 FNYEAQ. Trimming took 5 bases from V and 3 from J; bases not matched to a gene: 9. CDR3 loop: CASSPGAGGPTDTQYF. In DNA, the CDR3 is TGTGCCAGCAGCCCAGGCGCGGGAGGGCCAACAGATACGCAGTATTTT.

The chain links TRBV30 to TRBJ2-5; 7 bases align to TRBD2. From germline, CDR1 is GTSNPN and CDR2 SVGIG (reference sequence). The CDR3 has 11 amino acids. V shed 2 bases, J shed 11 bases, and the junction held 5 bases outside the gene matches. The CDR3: CAWSSWGGQYF. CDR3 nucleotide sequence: TGTGCCTGGAGTTCTTGGGGGGGGCAGTACTTC.

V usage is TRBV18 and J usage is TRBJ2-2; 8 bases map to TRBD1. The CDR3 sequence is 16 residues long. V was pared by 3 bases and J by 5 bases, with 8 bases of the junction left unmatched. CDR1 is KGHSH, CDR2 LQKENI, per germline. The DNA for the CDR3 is TGTGCCAGCTCACCTCGAACAGGGGGTTTAACCGGGGAGCTGTTTTTT. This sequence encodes CASSPRTGGLTGELFF.

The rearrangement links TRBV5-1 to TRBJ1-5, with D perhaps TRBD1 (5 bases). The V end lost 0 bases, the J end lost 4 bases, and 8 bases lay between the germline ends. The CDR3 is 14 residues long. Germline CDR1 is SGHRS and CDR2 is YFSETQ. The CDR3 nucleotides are TGCGCCAGCAGCTTGGGACAGCCAAATCAGCCCCAGCATTTT. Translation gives CASSLGQPNQPQHF.

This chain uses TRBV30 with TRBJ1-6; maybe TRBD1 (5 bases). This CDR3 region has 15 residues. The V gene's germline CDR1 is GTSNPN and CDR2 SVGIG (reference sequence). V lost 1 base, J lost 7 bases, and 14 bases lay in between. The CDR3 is CAWSEAKGLNSPLHF. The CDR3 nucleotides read TGTGCCTGGAGTGAAGCAAAGGGGTTGAATTCACCCCTCCACTTT. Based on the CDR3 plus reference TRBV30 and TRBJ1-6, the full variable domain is SQTIHQWPATLVQPVGSPLSLECTVEGTSNPNLYWYRQAAGRGLQLLFYSVGIGQISSEVPQNLSASRPQDRQFILSSKKLLLSDSGFYLCAWSEAKGLNSPLHFGNGTRLTVT.

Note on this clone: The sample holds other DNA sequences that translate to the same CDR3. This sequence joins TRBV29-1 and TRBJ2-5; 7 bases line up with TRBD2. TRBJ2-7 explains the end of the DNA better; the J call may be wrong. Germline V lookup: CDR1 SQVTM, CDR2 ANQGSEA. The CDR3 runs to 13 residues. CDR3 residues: CSVDTGGGYEQYF. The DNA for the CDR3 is TGCAGCGTTGATACGGGAGGTGGTTACGAGCAGTACTTC.

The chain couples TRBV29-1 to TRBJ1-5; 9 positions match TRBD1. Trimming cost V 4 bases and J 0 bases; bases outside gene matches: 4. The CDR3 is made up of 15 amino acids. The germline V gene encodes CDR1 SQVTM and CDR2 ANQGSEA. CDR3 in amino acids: CSVGGDRDSNQPQHF. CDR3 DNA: TGCAGCGTTGGAGGGGACAGGGATAGCAATCAGCCCCAGCATTTT.